These T cell receptor beta chains were read from a single sample in a study of CD8 T cells in Susac syndrome. Using its own MiXCR run on the immunoSEQ multiplex PCR reads, TCRdb lists one record per CDR3 protein. Of around 85,000 distinct CDR3 sequences listed, 85% to 95% are singletons. The sample taken for sequencing was CD8+ T cells from PBMCs. These receptors originate from a human donor with Susac syndrome. Each CDR3 is given with its conserved first and last residue. The D gene is left open where the match is weak. Expanded clones are given a class, and other clones once, few, many or no size at all.

d_gene: .; abundance: .; len: 15; j_gene: TRBJ1-1; v_gene: TRBV4-2; CDR3nt: TGTGCCAGCACCCAACCGAGCTCACCGAACACTGAAGCTTTCTTT; CDR3aa: CASTQPSSPNTEAFF
d_gene: .; abundance: .; len: 15; j_gene: TRBJ1-5; v_gene: TRBV3-1; CDR3nt: TGTGCCAGCAGCCAAGAACAGGGTTCGGCTCAGCCCCAGCATTTT; CDR3aa: CASSQEQGSAQPQHF
d_gene: TRBD2; abundance: .; len: 15; j_gene: TRBJ2-1; v_gene: TRBV20-1; CDR3nt: TGCAGTGCTAGAGATTGGCGGGAGGGGTGGAATGAGCAGTTCTTC; CDR3aa: CSARDWREGWNEQFF
d_gene: TRBD2; abundance: .; len: 16; j_gene: TRBJ2-3; v_gene: TRBV20-1; CDR3nt: TGCAGTGCTAGAGGGTTAGCGGGTCCCGACTGGGATACGCAGTATTTT; CDR3aa: CSARGLAGPDWDTQYF
d_gene: .; abundance: .; len: 15; j_gene: TRBJ1-1; v_gene: TRBV4-1; CDR3nt: TGCGCCAGCAGCCAATCTTTCACAGGGAACACTGAAGCTTTCTTT; CDR3aa: CASSQSFTGNTEAFF
d_gene: .; abundance: .; len: 16; j_gene: TRBJ1-5; v_gene: TRBV13; CDR3nt: TGTGCCAGCAGCGTAAACTCAGGGGACTCCAATCAGCCCCAGCATTTT; CDR3aa: CASSVNSGDSNQPQHF
d_gene: .; abundance: .; len: 16; j_gene: TRBJ2-6; v_gene: TRBV30; CDR3nt: TGTGCTTGCTGGGCAGTACCCCTCTCTGGGGCCAACGTCCTGACTTTC; CDR3aa: CACWAVPLSGANVLTF
d_gene: .; abundance: .; len: 14; j_gene: TRBJ2-5; v_gene: TRBV15; CDR3nt: TGTGCCACCAGCAGTCGACGTCATGGAGAGACCCAGTACTTC; CDR3aa: CATSSRRHGETQYF
d_gene: .; abundance: .; len: 13; j_gene: TRBJ2-1; v_gene: TRBV6-5; CDR3nt: TGTGCCAGCAGTCCCTCTATAGCCAATGAGCAGTTCTTC; CDR3aa: CASSPSIANEQFF
d_gene: .; abundance: .; len: 13; j_gene: TRBJ2-3; v_gene: TRBV20-1; CDR3nt: TGCAGTGCTAGAGACCCGAAGTCAGATACGCAGTATTTT; CDR3aa: CSARDPKSDTQYF
d_gene: .; abundance: .; len: 15; j_gene: TRBJ2-1; v_gene: TRBV6-2/TRBV6-3; CDR3nt: TGTGCCAGCAGGGAAGGGGACCAACTAAACAATGAGCAGTTCTTC; CDR3aa: CASREGDQLNNEQFF
d_gene: .; abundance: .; len: 16; j_gene: TRBJ2-6; v_gene: TRBV4-1; CDR3nt: TGCGCCAGCAGCCTTACAGGGCAACCTGGGGCCAACGTCCTGACTTTC; CDR3aa: CASSLTGQPGANVLTF
d_gene: .; abundance: .; len: 13; j_gene: TRBJ2-7; v_gene: TRBV20-1; CDR3nt: TGCAGTGCTCCCACTAGTTCAGCCTACGAGCAGTACTTC; CDR3aa: CSAPTSSAYEQYF
d_gene: .; abundance: .; len: 13; j_gene: TRBJ2-1; v_gene: TRBV5-1; CDR3nt: TGCGCCAGCAGAGGCAAGGGGCACGATGAGCAGTTCTTC; CDR3aa: CASRGKGHDEQFF
d_gene: .; abundance: .; len: 14; j_gene: TRBJ2-1; v_gene: TRBV7-2; CDR3nt: TGTGCCAGCAGCTTAGCTCCCCCCTACAATGAGCAGTTCTTC; CDR3aa: CASSLAPPYNEQFF
d_gene: .; abundance: .; len: 12; j_gene: TRBJ1-1; v_gene: TRBV12-3/TRBV12-4; CDR3nt: TGTGCCAGCAGTCCTTTACAGGGTCAAGCTTTCTTT; CDR3aa: CASSPLQGQAFF
d_gene: .; abundance: once; len: 13; j_gene: TRBJ1-1; v_gene: TRBV7-9; CDR3nt: TGTGCCAGCAGCCGGGACATAGGAACTGAAGCTTTCTTT; CDR3aa: CASSRDIGTEAFF
d_gene: .; abundance: .; len: 15; j_gene: TRBJ2-7; v_gene: TRBV4-3; CDR3nt: TGCGCCAGCAGCCAAGATAGGAACAGCTACTACGAGCAGTACTTC; CDR3aa: CASSQDRNSYYEQYF
d_gene: TRBD1; abundance: .; len: 15; j_gene: TRBJ2-7; v_gene: TRBV12-5; CDR3nt: TGTGCTAGTGGCGATCCGGGACAGGGTATCCACGAGCAGTACTTC; CDR3aa: CASGDPGQGIHEQYF
d_gene: .; abundance: once; len: 13; j_gene: TRBJ2-7; v_gene: TRBV12-3/TRBV12-4; CDR3nt: TGTGCCAGCAGTTTTAATTCGGGCGGGGAGCAGTACTTC; CDR3aa: CASSFNSGGEQYF
d_gene: .; abundance: .; len: 14; j_gene: TRBJ2-3; v_gene: TRBV27; CDR3nt: TGTGCCAGCAGTTTGGGCAACGCAGCAGATACGCAGTATTTT; CDR3aa: CASSLGNAADTQYF
d_gene: .; abundance: .; len: 13; j_gene: TRBJ1-2; v_gene: TRBV19; CDR3nt: TGTGCCAGTTCCCCTTGGGGTAACTATGGCTACACCTTC; CDR3aa: CASSPWGNYGYTF
d_gene: .; abundance: .; len: 14; j_gene: TRBJ2-5; v_gene: TRBV13; CDR3nt: TGTGCCAGCAGCTGGGGGGCACAGAGGGAGACCCAGTACTTC; CDR3aa: CASSWGAQRETQYF
d_gene: .; abundance: .; len: 17; j_gene: TRBJ1-5; v_gene: TRBV4-3; CDR3nt: TGCGCCAGCAGCCAAGATTCAGACAGACGCAGCAATCAGCCCCAGCATTTT; CDR3aa: CASSQDSDRRSNQPQHF
d_gene: .; abundance: .; len: 17; j_gene: TRBJ2-1; v_gene: TRBV6-5; CDR3nt: TGTGCCAGCAGTTACTCGAAACTTTGGGACGGGTCCGATGAGCAGTTCTTC; CDR3aa: CASSYSKLWDGSDEQFF
d_gene: .; abundance: .; len: 9; j_gene: TRBJ1-2; v_gene: TRBV5-4; CDR3nt: TGTGCCAGCAGCTTAGGCCCTCGCTTC; CDR3aa: CASSLGPRF
d_gene: TRBD1; abundance: once; len: 12; j_gene: TRBJ1-4; v_gene: TRBV7-2; CDR3nt: TGTGCCAGCAGCCAGGGGGGGGAAAAACTGTTTTTT; CDR3aa: CASSQGGEKLFF
d_gene: .; abundance: .; len: 15; j_gene: TRBJ2-6; v_gene: TRBV6-5; CDR3nt: TGTGCCAGCAGTCTACAGGGTTATGAGACCAACGTCCTGACTTTC; CDR3aa: CASSLQGYETNVLTF
d_gene: .; abundance: .; len: 13; j_gene: TRBJ2-7; v_gene: TRBV28; CDR3nt: TGTGCCAGCTGCAATCCCGGCGACTACGAGCAGTACTTC; CDR3aa: CASCNPGDYEQYF
d_gene: TRBD2; abundance: once; len: 15; j_gene: TRBJ2-7; v_gene: TRBV20-1; CDR3nt: TGCAGTGCTAGAGACATAGCGGGAGAGAGCAACGAGCAGTACTTC; CDR3aa: CSARDIAGESNEQYF
d_gene: .; abundance: .; len: 13; j_gene: TRBJ2-2; v_gene: TRBV6-5; CDR3nt: TGTGCCAGCAGTTACTCCCCGGCCGGGGAGCTGTTTTTT; CDR3aa: CASSYSPAGELFF
d_gene: .; abundance: .; len: 14; j_gene: TRBJ1-2; v_gene: TRBV5-6; CDR3nt: TGTGCCAGCAGCTTGGAAGGGGCTGGCTATGGCTACACCTTC; CDR3aa: CASSLEGAGYGYTF
d_gene: .; abundance: .; len: 14; j_gene: TRBJ1-1; v_gene: TRBV27; CDR3nt: TGTGCCAGCAGCCCCGGGACAACGAACACTGAAGCTTTCTTT; CDR3aa: CASSPGTTNTEAFF
d_gene: .; abundance: .; len: 17; j_gene: TRBJ2-7; v_gene: TRBV6-2/TRBV6-3; CDR3nt: TGTGCCAGCAGTTACTCGTTCCAAACGGGGGCCCCCTACGAGCAGTACTTC; CDR3aa: CASSYSFQTGAPYEQYF
d_gene: TRBD2; abundance: once; len: 17; j_gene: TRBJ2-1; v_gene: TRBV14; CDR3nt: TGTGCCAGCAGCCAAGTGGTCGGACTAGCGGGCGACAATGAGCAGTTCTTC; CDR3aa: CASSQVVGLAGDNEQFF
d_gene: .; abundance: .; len: 14; j_gene: TRBJ1-1; v_gene: TRBV4-2; CDR3nt: TGTGCCAGCAGCCAAGAAGAGGGAATAACTGAAGCTTTCTTT; CDR3aa: CASSQEEGITEAFF
d_gene: .; abundance: .; len: 15; j_gene: TRBJ2-5; v_gene: TRBV7-9; CDR3nt: TGTGCCAGCAGCTCCCGGAGGGACAGCCAAGAGACCCAGTACTTC; CDR3aa: CASSSRRDSQETQYF
d_gene: TRBD2; abundance: .; len: 16; j_gene: TRBJ2-1; v_gene: TRBV20-1; CDR3nt: TGCAGTGCTAGAGATCCCCTAACTAGCGGGAGTAATGAGCAGTTCTTC; CDR3aa: CSARDPLTSGSNEQFF
d_gene: .; abundance: .; len: 13; j_gene: TRBJ1-3; v_gene: TRBV30; CDR3nt: TGTGCCTGGAGTACAGGGTCTGGAAACACCATATATTTT; CDR3aa: CAWSTGSGNTIYF
d_gene: .; abundance: .; len: 13; j_gene: TRBJ2-1; v_gene: TRBV29-1; CDR3nt: TGCAGCGTTGAAGATCATCCGGGGAATGAGCAGTTCTTC; CDR3aa: CSVEDHPGNEQFF
d_gene: TRBD1; abundance: .; len: 16; j_gene: TRBJ2-5; v_gene: TRBV4-3; CDR3nt: TGCGCCAGCAGCCAAGGTGGGACAGGCAGCGGGGAGACCCAGTACTTC; CDR3aa: CASSQGGTGSGETQYF
d_gene: TRBD2; abundance: .; len: 14; j_gene: TRBJ2-3; v_gene: TRBV2; CDR3nt: TGTGCCAGACCGACTAGCGGGAGTACAGATACGCAGTATTTT; CDR3aa: CARPTSGSTDTQYF
d_gene: .; abundance: .; len: 10; j_gene: TRBJ2-7; v_gene: TRBV2; CDR3nt: TGTGCCGTCCGGGTCCCCGAGCAGTACTTC; CDR3aa: CAVRVPEQYF
d_gene: TRBD1; abundance: once; len: 13; j_gene: TRBJ2-7; v_gene: TRBV28; CDR3nt: TGTGCCAGCAATCCAGGGGGCCTCTACGAGCAGTACTTC; CDR3aa: CASNPGGLYEQYF
d_gene: TRBD1; abundance: once; len: 12; j_gene: TRBJ1-5; v_gene: TRBV24-1; CDR3nt: TGTGCCATACAGGGGTTCGATCAGCCCCAGCATTTT; CDR3aa: CAIQGFDQPQHF
d_gene: .; abundance: .; len: 18; j_gene: TRBJ2-6; v_gene: TRBV18; CDR3nt: TGTGCCAGCTCACCCTGGACGGAAGCACTATCTGGGGCCAACGTCCTGACTTTC; CDR3aa: CASSPWTEALSGANVLTF
d_gene: TRBD1; abundance: .; len: 14; j_gene: TRBJ1-6; v_gene: TRBV5-4; CDR3nt: TGTGCCAGCAAGACAGGGGGAAATAATTCACCCCTCCACTTT; CDR3aa: CASKTGGNNSPLHF
d_gene: .; abundance: .; len: 17; j_gene: TRBJ2-2; v_gene: TRBV4-2; CDR3nt: TGTGCCAGCAGCCAAGAATTGCGGGATGGACTGGGCGGGGAGCTGTTTTTT; CDR3aa: CASSQELRDGLGGELFF
d_gene: TRBD1; abundance: .; len: 20; j_gene: TRBJ1-2; v_gene: TRBV6-5; CDR3nt: TGTGCCAGCAGTTACCTGATTCTACCCCAGGACCTAGAGGGGGCCTATGGCTACACCTTC; CDR3aa: CASSYLILPQDLEGAYGYTF
d_gene: .; abundance: .; len: 13; j_gene: TRBJ2-7; v_gene: TRBV6-6; CDR3nt: TGTGCCAGCAGCAACAGTCTTTTCTACGAGCAGTACTTC; CDR3aa: CASSNSLFYEQYF
d_gene: .; abundance: .; len: 14; j_gene: TRBJ1-2; v_gene: TRBV9; CDR3nt: TGTGCCAGCAGCGTAGCTGGCCCAGGTGATGGCTACACCTTC; CDR3aa: CASSVAGPGDGYTF
d_gene: .; abundance: .; len: 14; j_gene: TRBJ1-2; v_gene: TRBV29-1; CDR3nt: TGCAGCGTTGAAGAGGGCAGGGGAAACCATGGCTACACCTTC; CDR3aa: CSVEEGRGNHGYTF
d_gene: .; abundance: .; len: 14; j_gene: TRBJ2-7; v_gene: TRBV20-1; CDR3nt: TGCAGTGCTAGTTCAGTGGAGCGGGCCTACGAGCAGTACTTC; CDR3aa: CSASSVERAYEQYF
d_gene: .; abundance: once; len: 16; j_gene: TRBJ2-7; v_gene: TRBV4-3; CDR3nt: TGCGCCAGCAGCCAAGACGAAGGGGGAGGATCCTCCGAGCAGTACTTC; CDR3aa: CASSQDEGGGSSEQYF
d_gene: .; abundance: .; len: 14; j_gene: TRBJ2-4; v_gene: TRBV30; CDR3nt: TGTGCCTGGAGGGCAGGGCAGGGTAAAAACATTCAGTACTTC; CDR3aa: CAWRAGQGKNIQYF